This T cell receptor beta chain was identified during a study of chemoradiotherapy in HPV16-positive cancers. General observations from the study: Non-HPV-specific T cells did not expand in tumors during treatment, whereas candidate HPV-specific clones and E7-related motifs did. In HPV16-positive patients, HPV-responsive T-cell expansion tracked better recurrence-free survival.

Sequenced by immunoSEQ multiplex PCR; TCRdb stores in-frame clones only, minus some. The table includes around 1,000 clones, 80% to 90% detected once. This clone was detected a few times. No antigen is known for it. The CDR3 is made up of 16 amino acids. V gave up 0 bases and J gave up 6 bases; unmatched junction bases: 10. From germline, CDR1 is SGHRS and CDR2 YFSETQ. Over chemoradiotherapy, repertoires were sampled more than once. Sequencing used tumor tissue, obtained from a patient who underwent chemoradiotherapy. This clonotype originated in a human donor with HPV-associated anogenital cancer. V and J are TRBV5-1 and TRBJ1-1, with TRBD1 matching over 8 bases. The CDR3 region is CASSLDNSGGGSEAFF. The CDR3 DNA follows: TGCGCCAGCAGCTTGGACAATTCAGGGGGCGGCTCTGAAGCTTTCTTT.